The rows below give T cell receptor beta chains drawn from one sample of a study of blood T cell repertoires in COVID-19. The repertoire was sequenced with immunoSEQ multiplex PCR; TCRdb's copy has only in-frame clones and lacks some. Altogether 180,000 or so clones are present, more than 80% being singletons, with the ten largest covering approximately 11%. Sample: peripheral blood. Receptors originate from a woman in her thirties or forties with COVID-19, enrolled during active disease. The CDR3 runs from the conserved cysteine through the conserved F or W. A D gene is named only where the DNA matches it firmly. Size values are once, few and many counts, or a class for expanded clones, and some rows have none.

once | TRBJ2-2 | - | TRBV5-1 | TGCGCCAGCAGCATCCGGGACATAACCGGGGAGCTGTTTTTT | CASSIRDITGELFF
- | TRBJ2-1 | - | TRBV12-3/TRBV12-4 | TGTGCCAGCAGTCCAGGGTTTGATTCTGAGCAGTTCTTC | CASSPGFDSEQFF
few | TRBJ1-4 | - | TRBV21-1 | TGTGCCAGCAGCAAGGGGAGGGAGTCGATCGAAAAACTGTTTTTT | CASSKGRESIEKLFF
- | TRBJ2-1 | - | TRBV9 | TGTGCCAGCAGCCCCAAGGACTGGCGGAGCTCCTACAATGAGCAGTTCTTC | CASSPKDWRSSYNEQFF
- | TRBJ2-1 | - | TRBV6-5 | TGTGCCAGCATTTCGGACAGAGAGATATACAATGAGCAGTTCTTC | CASISDREIYNEQFF
few | TRBJ2-3 | TRBD2 | TRBV5-1 | TGCGCCAGCAGTGGCGTGGGACTAGTGGATTCGCATACGCAGTATTTT | CASSGVGLVDSHTQYF
- | TRBJ2-1 | TRBD1 | TRBV6-1 | TGTGCCAGCAGTGACGGACAGGGAGGATCCTACAATGAGCAGTTCTTC | CASSDGQGGSYNEQFF
- | TRBJ2-7 | TRBD2 | TRBV9 | TGTGCCAGCAGCGTAGCTAGCGGTCCTACCTACGAGCAGTACTTC | CASSVASGPTYEQYF
- | TRBJ2-2 | - | TRBV5-4 | TGTGCCAGCAGCGCGACAGGAATAGTGACCGGGGAGCTGTTTTTT | CASSATGIVTGELFF
- | TRBJ2-6 | - | TRBV4-1 | TGCGCCAGCAGCCAAGCGGAGCAAGCCTCTGGGGCCAACGTCCTGACTTTC | CASSQAEQASGANVLTF
- | TRBJ1-6 | TRBD1 | TRBV6-2/TRBV6-3 | TGTGCCAGCAGTATCGCGCCGGACAGGGGAAATTCACCCCTCCACTTT | CASSIAPDRGNSPLHF
once | TRBJ2-6 | - | TRBV11-3 | TGTGCCAGCAGCGTTGGACAGTCTGGGGCCAACGTCCTGACTTTC | CASSVGQSGANVLTF
- | TRBJ2-5 | TRBD2 | TRBV4-1 | TGCGCCAGCAGCCATGTAGCGGGGGAAGAGACCCAGTACTTC | CASSHVAGEETQYF
once | TRBJ2-1 | TRBD2 | TRBV18 | TGTGCCAGCTCACCCCGGGTAGCGGGAGGTGAGCAGTTCTTC | CASSPRVAGGEQFF
many | TRBJ2-7 | TRBD2 | TRBV18 | TGTGCCAGCTCAGCTGGACTAGCGGGATACTACGAGCAGTACTTC | CASSAGLAGYYEQYF
- | TRBJ1-5 | - | TRBV28 | TGTGCCAGCATACGGGAAAGCGATCAGCCCCAGCATTTT | CASIRESDQPQHF
once | TRBJ1-2 | - | TRBV30 | TGTGCCTGGAGCGCCCCTGGCAGGGCTAACTATGGCTACACCTTC | CAWSAPGRANYGYTF
- | TRBJ2-3 | - | TRBV7-8 | TGTGCCAGCAGCTTAGGGTTAGGCACAGATACGCAGTATTTT | CASSLGLGTDTQYF
- | TRBJ2-2 | - | TRBV27 | TGTGCCAGCACGAAATTTGGGCAGGGGGGTACCGGGGAGCTGTTTTTT | CASTKFGQGGTGELFF
- | TRBJ2-1 | - | TRBV12-3/TRBV12-4 | TGTGCCAGCAGTTTGTTGCGAGGCGGTGAGCAGTTCTTC | CASSLLRGGEQFF
- | TRBJ2-1 | TRBD1 | TRBV18 | TGTGCCAGCTCCCCCCCCGGGACAGTTCACAATGAGCAGTTCTTC | CASSPPGTVHNEQFF
few | TRBJ1-2 | - | TRBV28 | TGTGCCAGCAGTTTACGGTCAGGGGACACGAACTATGGCTACACCTTC | CASSLRSGDTNYGYTF
few | TRBJ1-5 | - | TRBV27 | TGTGCCAGCAGTTGGGGAGGCAATCAGCCCCAGCATTTT | CASSWGGNQPQHF
- | TRBJ2-7 | TRBD2 | TRBV10-3 | TGTGCCATCGGCTCCCCGGGAGGCACCTACGAGCAGTACTTC | CAIGSPGGTYEQYF